These 15 T cell receptor beta chains were all obtained from the same sample, sequenced in a study of blood T cell repertoires in COVID-19. The method was immunoSEQ multiplex PCR; TCRdb's version includes in-frame clones alone and lacks a portion of them. The sample includes fewer than 150,000 clones, approximately 90% of them seen just once. Sample: peripheral blood. The receptors stem from a woman older than 75 with acute or convalescent COVID-19.

The chain carries TRBV10-3 and TRBJ1-1, with 7 bases matching TRBD1. J lost 0 bases, V lost 4 bases, and 2 bases had no gene match. Germline loops: CDR1 ENHRY, CDR2 SYGVKD. CDR3 length equals 14 residues. This chain's CDR3 is CAISGQGLNTEAFF. In DNA form, the CDR3 reads TGTGCCATCAGTGGACAGGGCCTGAACACTGAAGCTTTCTTT.

CDR3 bases: TGTGCCTGGAGTAAACTTTTCGGGACAGCCGCGGAAAAACTGTTTTTT. Amino acids: CAWSKLFGTAAEKLFF. This chain links TRBV30 with TRBJ1-4, with 7 bases that match TRBD1. V trimming: 2 bases; J trimming: 8 bases; junction bases outside the gene matches: 14. This CDR3 has 16 amino acids. The germline CDR1 and CDR2 sequences are GTSNPN and SVGIG (reference sequence).

A few counts support this clone. The chain recombines TRBV10-1 with TRBJ2-3; the D is unclear. V lost 3 bases and J 2 bases, leaving 6 bases between the germline ends. The CDR3 totals 13 residues. Germline V gives CDR1 WNHNN, CDR2 SYGVQD (reference sequence). CDR3 loop: CASSDSVTDTQYF. Here the CDR3 DNA reads TGCGCCAGCAGTGATTCGGTCACAGATACGCAGTATTTT.

The V gene is TRBV6-5, the J gene TRBJ1-1; D perhaps matches TRBD1 (5 bases). This CDR3 is 15 amino acids long. Germline CDR1 MNHEY, CDR2 SVGAGI. V lost 2 bases and J 6 bases, leaving 16 bases between the germline ends. The CDR3, as DNA: TGTGCCAGCAGTTACGACAGTCCAAAAGACCCTGAAGCTTTCTTT. This encodes CASSYDSPKDPEAFF.

The chain couples TRBV7-2 to TRBJ1-2; D remains unclear. Looked up from germline, CDR1 is SGHTA and CDR2 is FQGNSA. The V end lost 1 base, the J end lost 2 bases, and 5 bases lay between the germline ends. CDR3 size: 13 residues. The CDR3 DNA reads TGTGCCAGCAGCTTAGACGGGAACTATGGCTACACCTTC. Amino acids: CASSLDGNYGYTF.

The V gene is TRBV27, the J gene TRBJ1-1; D call uncertain. The V and J ends lost 2 bases and 1 base respectively, with 8 bases between them. CDR3 length equals 14 residues. Germline V gives CDR1 MNHEY, CDR2 SMNVEV (reference sequence). The CDR3 bases are TGTGCCAGCAGTTTACTGAGAACGAACACTGAAGCTTTCTTT. Residues: CASSLLRTNTEAFF.

J is TRBJ2-3 and V is TRBV5-1; 11 bases fit TRBD2. This CDR3 is 16 amino acids long. Germline CDR1 SGHRS, CDR2 YFSETQ. The V gene end was trimmed by 2 bases and the J gene end by 1 base; junction bases not matched to a gene: 3. CDR3 residues: CASSFSGGAGTDTQYF. The CDR3, as DNA: TGCGCCAGCAGCTTTAGCGGGGGGGCCGGCACAGATACGCAGTATTTT.

The rearrangement links TRBV7-2 to TRBJ1-1; perhaps TRBD1 as D (6 bases). Germline CDR1 is SGHTA and CDR2 is FQGNSA. V was cut by 4 bases and J by 4 bases, with 13 bases left in between. The CDR3 consists of 14 residues. CDR3: CASSSDRAITEAFF. CDR3 DNA: TGTGCCAGCAGCTCGGACAGAGCGATCACTGAAGCTTTCTTT.

The rearrangement joins TRBV29-1 to TRBJ1-1; TRBD1 might be the D (6 bases). Trimming shortened V by 4 bases and J by 4 bases, and 16 bases separated the two germline ends. CDR1 is SQVTM, CDR2 ANQGSEA, per germline. CDR3 length equals 14 residues. The CDR3 nucleotides are TGCAGCGTTGCAACAGGGCGTTCAGGCACTGAAGCTTTCTTT. It is translated as CSVATGRSGTEAFF.

This clone has just one count. This chain connects TRBV5-1 to TRBJ1-3; D is possibly TRBD1 (6 bases). The CDR3 is 14 amino acids. V was clipped by 1 base and J by 2 bases, with 7 bases between them. Germline CDR1 is SGHRS and CDR2 is YFSETQ. The CDR3 DNA is TGCGCCAGCAGCTTGCCAGGGGCTGGAAACACCATATATTTT. It encodes CASSLPGAGNTIYF.

This rearrangement joins TRBV18 to TRBJ1-3; D might be TRBD1 (5 bases). V lost 1 base, J lost 3 bases, and 13 bases lay in between. In germline, CDR1 is KGHSH, CDR2 LQKENI. There are 16 residues in the CDR3. The CDR3 DNA reads TGTGCCAGCTCACCACTTCAGGGAAGAAGTGGAAACACCATATATTTT. Residues: CASSPLQGRSGNTIYF.

The CDR3 nucleotides are TGTGCCAGTAGTCGCCGGACAGGGAAGGCTGAAGCTTTCTTT. Its protein is CASSRRTGKAEAFF. The J gene is TRBJ1-1, the V gene TRBV19; 8 bases line up with TRBD1. V was pared by 5 bases and J by 6 bases, with 8 bases of the junction left unmatched. Germline-derived CDR1 and CDR2 are LNHDA and SQIVND (reference sequence). The length of the CDR3 is 14 residues.

J is TRBJ2-7 and V is TRBV27; no clear D. The V end was cut by 4 bases, the J end by 2 bases, with 9 bases between. CDR1 MNHEY and CDR2 SMNVEV come from the germline V gene (reference sequence). The CDR3 has 13 amino acids. This CDR3 reads CASSSRPTYEQYF. Written as DNA, the CDR3 is TGTGCCAGCAGTTCCAGGCCGACCTACGAGCAGTACTTC.

V and J are TRBV19 and TRBJ1-5; tentatively, D is TRBD1 (5 bases). CDR1 LNHDA and CDR2 SQIVND come from the germline V gene (reference sequence). The CDR3 extends over 15 amino acids. V lost 4 bases and J lost 4, with 14 bases in between. The CDR3 sequence is CASSRGQDFNQPQHF. The CDR3 DNA reads TGTGCCAGTAGTAGGGGCCAGGATTTTAATCAGCCCCAGCATTTT. Combining the CDR3 with reference TRBV19 and TRBJ1-5 gives the whole variable domain DGGITQSPKYLFRKEGQNVTLSCEQNLNHDAMYWYRQDPGQGLRLIYYSQIVNDFQKGDIAEGYSVSREKKESFPLTVTSAQKNPTAFYLCASSRGQDFNQPQHFGDGTRLSIL.

The J gene is TRBJ2-7, the V gene TRBV7-9, with TRBD1 identical over 7 bases. The ends lost 5 bases at V and 0 bases at J; junction bases unmatched: 10. Germline V gives CDR1 SEHNR, CDR2 FQNEAQ (reference sequence). The CDR3 totals 16 residues. The CDR3 nucleotides are TGTGCCAGCAGCCTCCGGGACAGTAAGTTCTCCTACGAGCAGTACTTC. This translates into CASSLRDSKFSYEQYF. The whole variable domain, filled in from reference TRBV7-9 and TRBJ2-7, reads DTGVSQNPRHKITKRGQNVTFRCDPISEHNRLYWYRQTLGQGPEFLTYFQNEAQLEKSRLLSDRFSAERPKGSFSTLEIQRTEQGDSAMYLCASSLRDSKFSYEQYFGPGTRLTVT.